This T cell receptor beta chain is from a study of T cells in Graves' hyperthyroidism and ophthalmopathy. Diagnosis rested on symptoms, serum thyroxine and TRAb, thyroid ultrasound, and orbital computed tomography. PBMCs came from about 10 ml fresh peripheral blood. This clonotype showed up just a few times. The CDR3 consists of 15 residues. Looked up from germline, CDR1 is GTSNPN and CDR2 is SVGIG (reference sequence). Trimming left V 1 base short and J 0 bases short, with 9 bases between. Amplification of TCR beta CDR3 regions was performed using RNA transcripts as template. With the HTBI primer set, the TCR CDR3 went through a first round of RT-PCR. MiXCR, run by TCRdb on the multiplex PCR reads, gives a single entry per CDR3 protein. Altogether hundreds of thousands of distinct CDR3 sequences are present, approximately 14% being singletons, with the ten largest covering approximately 10%.

Sequences were obtained from blood. The source is a woman aged 18 to 35 with Graves' hyperthyroidism. V usage is TRBV30 and J usage is TRBJ1-4; D is perhaps TRBD1 (5 bases). Written as DNA, the CDR3 is TGTGCCTGGAGTGGGGGCAGGACAACTAATGAAAAACTGTTTTTT. This encodes CAWSGGRTTNEKLFF. Combining the CDR3 with reference TRBV30 and TRBJ1-4 gives the whole variable domain SQTIHQWPATLVQPVGSPLSLECTVEGTSNPNLYWYRQAAGRGLQLLFYSVGIGQISSEVPQNLSASRPQDRQFILSSKKLLLSDSGFYLCAWSGGRTTNEKLFFGSGTQLSVL.